Following are 32 T cell receptor beta chains from one sample sequenced in a study of T cells in Graves' hyperthyroidism and ophthalmopathy. Using RNA transcripts as the source, TCR beta CDR3 regions were amplified. HTBI primers were employed in a first-round RT-PCR of the TCR CDR3. TCRdb re-called the multiplex PCR reads with MiXCR, one entry per CDR3 protein. The repertoire holds some 300,000 distinct CDR3 sequences, with roughly 19% as singletons. Material: blood. These receptors all stem from a man aged 50-60 years with Graves' ophthalmopathy.

Worth noting for this clonotype: A read error may account for a junction end that differs from germline. V usage is TRBV5-1 and J usage is TRBJ2-2; D might be TRBD1 or TRBD2, each matching 5 bases. CDR1 is SGHRS and CDR2 is YFSETQ in the germline V gene. The CDR3 sequence is 15 residues long. The CDR3 nucleotides read TGTGCCAGCAGCTTAAGGGGAGCTCGGACCGGGGAGCTGTTTTTT. This translates into CASSLRGARTGELFF.

There are many counts of this clonotype. The J gene is TRBJ1-2, the V gene TRBV27, with D possibly matching TRBD1 (6 bases). The germline CDR1 and CDR2 sequences are MNHEY and SMNVEV (reference sequence). This CDR3 comprises 16 residues. Trimming removed 0 bases from V and 2 bases from J, with 13 bases in between. CDR3 in amino acids: CASSLSRQVVNYGYTF. CDR3 sequence (DNA): TGTGCCAGCAGTTTATCGCGACAGGTAGTCAACTATGGCTACACCTTC.

Ten or more counts support this clonotype. V is TRBV29-1 and J is TRBJ2-5; no clear D. Germline CDR1 and CDR2: SQVTM and ANQGSEA. The CDR3 covers 14 residues. Deletions cut 6 bases from V and 3 bases from J, with 17 bases between. DNA for the CDR3: TGCAGCGTCGTTGCGAGAGAAAGAGAAGAGACCCAGTACTTC. Amino acids: CSVVAREREETQYF. Variable domain in full (rest from reference TRBV29-1 and TRBJ2-5): SAVISQKPSRDICQRGTSLTIQCQVDSQVTMMFWYRQQPGQSLTLIATANQGSEATYESGFVIDKFPISRPNLTFSTLTVSNMSPEDSSIYLCSVVAREREETQYFGPGTRLLVL.

This clonotype was recorded at least ten times. The V gene is TRBV3-1, the J gene TRBJ1-1, with unresolved D. This CDR3 contains 14 residues. Per germline, CDR1 LGHDT and CDR2 YNNKEL (reference sequence). V was trimmed by 4 bases and J by 4 bases, leaving 13 bases between them. The CDR3 DNA follows: TGTGCCAGCAGCCCCCAGAGGGTAGGCACTGAAGCTTTCTTT. Its translation: CASSPQRVGTEAFF.

This clonotype has only a few counts. The chain carries TRBV19 and TRBJ2-1; 7 positions agree with TRBD2. Trimming removed 4 bases from V and 10 bases from J; junction bases left unmatched: 13. CDR1 and CDR2 (germline): LNHDA, SQIVND (reference sequence). The CDR3 loop spans 15 amino acids. CDR3 sequence (DNA): TGTGCCAGTAGTAAAATCCAGCGGGGCCCCCAGGAGCAGTTCTTC. It yields the protein CASSKIQRGPQEQFF.

The V gene is TRBV20-1, the J gene TRBJ1-5; a possible D gene is TRBD1 (5 bases). Germline CDR1 reads DFQATT; CDR2 reads SNEGSKA (reference sequence). The CDR3 has 15 amino acids. V gave up 0 bases and J gave up 7 bases, with 16 bases separating them. CDR3 amino acids: CSAREGDREKQPQHF. CDR3 DNA: TGCAGTGCTAGAGAGGGGGACCGGGAAAAACAGCCCCAGCATTTT.

This clonotype has just a few counts. The rearrangement links TRBV12-3 or TRBV12-4 to TRBJ2-3; 12 bases are shared with TRBD2. J lost 0 bases, V lost 5 bases, and 9 bases had no gene match. This CDR3 spans 18 amino acids. The DNA for the CDR3 is TGTGCCAGCAGTCCTCTAGCGGGAGGGTCCTCTAGCACAGATACGCAGTATTTT. It codes for CASSPLAGGSSSTDTQYF.

This clonotype has more than one count but fewer than ten. The gene calls are TRBV7-6 and TRBJ2-3, with 8 nucleotides matching TRBD1. The V gene end was trimmed by 5 bases and the J gene end by 8 bases; junction bases not matched to a gene: 9. The CDR3 covers 14 residues. The germline V gene has CDR1 SGHVS and CDR2 FNYEAQ. For the CDR3, the DNA is TGTGCCAGCAGCCTGGACAGGGTTAAGGCTACGCAGTATTTT. This encodes CASSLDRVKATQYF.

Only a few counts were recorded for this clonotype. Its ends do not fully match the called genes, so a read error is possible. This chain links TRBV7-7 with TRBJ2-3; 12 bases agree with TRBD2. From germline, CDR1 is SSHAT and CDR2 FNYEAQ (reference sequence). This CDR3 contains 15 residues. For the CDR3, the DNA is TGTGCTAGCAGTCTGACTAGCGGGAGTCCAGATACGCAGTATTTT. Amino acid sequence: CASSLTSGSPDTQYF.

This clonotype was seen a handful of times. The chain couples TRBV30 to TRBJ2-6, with 8 bases that match TRBD1. The CDR3 runs 16 residues. Germline V gene sequence: CDR1 GTSNPN, CDR2 SVGIG (reference sequence). Trimming took 2 bases from V and 2 from J; bases not matched to a gene: 5. CDR3 region: CAWSNGGQAGANVLTF. CDR3 DNA: TGTGCCTGGAGTAATGGGGGACAGGCTGGGGCCAACGTCCTGACTTTC. The whole variable domain, remainder taken from reference TRBV30 and TRBJ2-6, is SQTIHQWPATLVQPVGSPLSLECTVEGTSNPNLYWYRQAAGRGLQLLFYSVGIGQISSEVPQNLSASRPQDRQFILSSKKLLLSDSGFYLCAWSNGGQAGANVLTFGAGSRLTVL.

This chain joins TRBV6-2 or TRBV6-3 and TRBJ1-2, with no clear D. CDR1 is MNHEY and CDR2 is SVGEGT in the germline V gene. This CDR3 is 16 amino acids long. V was clipped by 0 bases and J by 7 bases, with 18 bases between them. Here the CDR3 reads CASSYSTRGNGGGYTF. DNA for the CDR3: TGTGCCAGCAGTTACTCGACCCGGGGAAATGGAGGTGGCTACACCTTC.

In its sample, this clonotype was seen a few times. The chain carries TRBV24-1 and TRBJ2-2, with D unclear. The CDR3 runs to 15 residues. Deletions cut 5 bases from V and 5 bases from J, with 14 bases between. Germline CDR1 reads KGHDR; CDR2 reads SFDVKD. The CDR3 spells CATSGLDLGTGELFF. CDR3 in DNA: TGTGCCACCAGTGGCTTAGACCTAGGAACCGGGGAGCTGTTTTTT.

This clonotype was observed a handful of times. The CDR3 here is CASSPHFPGLAGNEQYF. DNA for the CDR3: TGTGCCAGCAGCCCCCATTTCCCGGGACTAGCGGGGAACGAGCAGTACTTC. The chain carries TRBV11-2 and TRBJ2-7, with 13 nucleotides matching TRBD2. CDR1 is SGHAT and CDR2 is FQNNGV in the germline V gene. J gave up 5 bases and V 5 bases, and 12 bases lay outside the gene matches. The CDR3 sequence is 17 residues long.

This clonotype was seen repeatedly, ten times or more. The V gene is TRBV12-3 or TRBV12-4, the J gene TRBJ1-2; 12 bases map to TRBD1. This CDR3 region has 17 residues. V shed 6 bases and J 4 bases; nucleotides not matched to a gene: 12. The CDR3 DNA reads as TGTGCCAGCAGCAAAGGGGGACAGGGGGCAGTTTCCTATGGCTACACCTTC. This translates into CASSKGGQGAVSYGYTF.

Ten or more counts support this clonotype. The chain recombines TRBV5-1 with TRBJ2-3; maybe TRBD1 (6 bases). Deletions cut 4 bases from V and 2 bases from J, with 14 bases between. Germline V CDR1 and CDR2: SGHRS, YFSETQ. This CDR3 contains 15 residues. CDR3 bases: TGCGCCAGCAGCACAGGACAGTGGGACACAGATACGCAGTATTTT. Its translation is CASSTGQWDTDTQYF.

A few counts support this clonotype. This chain joins TRBV27 and TRBJ2-4, with D unresolved. This CDR3 has 14 amino acids. Trimming took 5 bases from V and 3 from J, leaving 11 bases between them. Germline assignment: CDR1 MNHEY and CDR2 SMNVEV (reference sequence). This chain's CDR3 is CASSPTRIKNIQYF. CDR3 nucleotides: TGTGCCAGCAGTCCGACGCGGATCAAAAACATTCAGTACTTC.

This clonotype was detected many times. DNA of the CDR3: TGCGCCAGCAGCTTCATAGGGACAGGGGGGTACAATGAGCAGTTCTTC. Translation: CASSFIGTGGYNEQFF. V gene TRBV5-1 combines with J gene TRBJ2-1; 11 nucleotides match TRBD1. The trim removed 2 bases at V and 4 bases at J, leaving 5 bases unmatched. The CDR3 sequence is 16 residues long. CDR1 SGHRS and CDR2 YFSETQ come from the germline V gene.

The chain combines TRBV2 with TRBJ2-5, with TRBD1 matching 12 bases. V shed 10 bases and J 13 bases; nucleotides not matched to a gene: 10. Germline-derived CDR1 and CDR2 are SNHLY and FYNNEI. The CDR3 has 12 amino acids. CDR3 amino acids: CATTPGQGAGYF. In DNA, the CDR3 is TGTGCCACTACCCCGGGACAGGGGGCGGGGTACTTC.

This chain links TRBV20-1 with TRBJ2-4, with TRBD1 matching over 8 bases. Germline CDR1 is DFQATT and CDR2 is SNEGSKA (reference sequence). With 6 bases clipped from V and 0 bases from J, the junction kept 7 bases outside the gene matches. CDR3 size: 15 residues. The CDR3 is CSANRGNLAKNIQYF. Here the CDR3 DNA reads TGCAGTGCAAACAGGGGGAACTTAGCCAAAAACATTCAGTACTTC.

V and J are TRBV5-1 and TRBJ1-5, with TRBD1 identical over 10 bases. Trimming removed 0 bases from V and 5 bases from J; junction bases left unmatched: 5. Per the germline V gene, CDR1 is SGHRS and CDR2 is YFSETQ. This CDR3 is 16 amino acids long. The CDR3 is CASSLDGTGAYQPQHF. The CDR3 coding sequence is TGCGCCAGCAGCTTGGATGGGACAGGGGCGTATCAGCCCCAGCATTTT.

The V and J genes are TRBV7-2 and TRBJ2-5, with TRBD1 as a possible D gene (8 bases). Germline CDR1 and CDR2: SGHTA and FQGNSA. The V and J ends lost 5 bases and 1 base respectively, with 17 bases between them. This CDR3 has 16 residues. The CDR3 here is CASSTDRGGTQETQYF. The CDR3 DNA is TGTGCCAGCAGCACCGACAGGGGAGGGACCCAAGAGACCCAGTACTTC.

This clonotype came up many times. CDR3 in amino acids: CSAPGTGKTFF. The DNA for the CDR3 is TGCAGTGCCCCCGGGACAGGGAAGACTTTCTTT. The chain recombines TRBV20-1 with TRBJ1-1; 9 nucleotides line up with TRBD1. This CDR3 region has 11 residues. The trim removed 6 bases at V and 12 bases at J, leaving 8 bases unmatched. Germline CDR1 is DFQATT and CDR2 is SNEGSKA (reference sequence).

This clonotype was picked up many times. The genes are TRBV5-1 and TRBJ2-7; no definite D call. The CDR3 is 17 amino acids. Germline V gives CDR1 SGHRS, CDR2 YFSETQ. V was cut by 1 base and J by 0 bases, with 17 bases left in between. DNA of the CDR3: TGCGCCAGCAGCTTGAGGCAAGGGCCCTTAAGCTCCTACGAGCAGTACTTC. Translation gives CASSLRQGPLSSYEQYF.

This clonotype was observed a handful of times. The genes are TRBV20-1 and TRBJ1-1; D uncertain. The CDR3 extends over 12 amino acids. Germline CDR1 is DFQATT and CDR2 is SNEGSKA (reference sequence). Trimming cost V 3 bases and J 1 base, with 6 bases left between them. The CDR3 spells CSASTPNTEAFF. Here the CDR3 DNA reads TGCAGTGCTAGTACCCCGAACACTGAAGCTTTCTTT.

As concerns this clonotype: It may be a read error: a sequence one base away is much more abundant. The V and J genes are TRBV7-3 and TRBJ2-5; 11 bases fit TRBD1. The V gene end was trimmed by 4 bases and the J gene end by 5 bases; junction bases not matched to a gene: 3. CDR1 SGHTA and CDR2 FQGTGA come from the germline V gene. The CDR3 consists of 14 residues. CDR3 protein: CASSWTGGEETQYF. CDR3 nucleotides: TGTGCCAGCAGCTGGACAGGGGGCGAGGAGACCCAGTACTTC.

This clonotype has only a few counts. J is TRBJ2-2 and V is TRBV3-1; no clear D. In germline, CDR1 is LGHDT, CDR2 YNNKEL (reference sequence). V was cut by 3 bases and J by 3 bases, with 2 bases left in between. CDR3 size: 12 residues. CDR3 DNA sequence: TGTGCCAGCAGCCACGACACCGGGGAGCTGTTTTTT. This gives the protein CASSHDTGELFF.

In this sample, this clonotype turned up many times. The chain is built from TRBV6-5 and TRBJ2-7; 12 nucleotides align to TRBD2. The CDR3 loop spans 16 amino acids. Per germline, CDR1 MNHEY and CDR2 SVGAGI. Unmatched junction bases numbered 2, after V lost 0 bases and J lost 2 bases. In DNA, the CDR3 is TGTGCCAGCAGTTACTCGCGGACTAGCGGGGCCTACGAGCAGTACTTC. It specifies CASSYSRTSGAYEQYF.

This clonotype was recorded a few times. V is TRBV7-8 and J is TRBJ2-7; TRBD2 agrees at 13 bases. Losses at the gene ends were 1 base for V and 3 bases for J; bases not matched to a gene: 3. The length of the CDR3 is 16 residues. CDR1 and CDR2 from the germline V gene are SGHVS and FQNEAQ. CDR3 sequence (DNA): TGTGCCAGCAGCTTAGGGACTAGCGGGAGTAGCTACGAGCAGTACTTC. It yields the protein CASSLGTSGSSYEQYF.

To note about this clonotype: At one of its ends the junction is not consistent with the germline gene, which may arise from a read error. The chain couples TRBV6-1 to TRBJ1-1, with 8 bases aligning to TRBD1. The CDR3 spans 15 residues. Per the germline V gene, CDR1 is MNHNS and CDR2 is SASEGT. In DNA, the CDR3 is TGTGCCAGCGGACGAAGGAGACAGGGGAGCACTGAGGCTTTCTTT. Translating it yields CASGRRRQGSTEAFF.

The chain uses TRBV10-3 and TRBJ2-7; 7 bases line up with TRBD2. V lost 4 bases to trimming and J lost 0 bases; unmatched junction nucleotides: 6. CDR1 and CDR2 (germline): ENHRY, SYGVKD. There are 15 residues in the CDR3. CDR3 loop: CAISGGGVSSYEQYF. The CDR3 DNA follows: TGTGCCATCAGTGGCGGGGGAGTTAGCTCCTACGAGCAGTACTTC.

In this sample, this clonotype turned up many times. The rearrangement uses TRBV3-1 and TRBJ2-5; 10 bases match TRBD2. Germline V CDR1 and CDR2: LGHDT, YNNKEL (reference sequence). This CDR3 is 17 amino acids long. The V segment lost 0 bases and the J segment 4 bases; nucleotides outside the gene matches: 8. Written as DNA, the CDR3 is TGTGCCAGCAGCCAAGATCTAGCGGGAGACCAACGAGAGACCCAGTACTTC. Amino acids: CASSQDLAGDQRETQYF.

This clonotype has at least ten counts. This chain connects TRBV2 to TRBJ2-3, with a weak D call TRBD1 (6 bases). CDR3 length: 14 amino acids. Germline V gives CDR1 SNHLY, CDR2 FYNNEI. Trimming removed 4 bases from V and 4 bases from J, with 12 bases in between. The chain's CDR3 is CASSVRGSADTQYF. Here the CDR3 DNA reads TGTGCCAGCAGTGTCAGGGGTTCGGCAGATACGCAGTATTTT.